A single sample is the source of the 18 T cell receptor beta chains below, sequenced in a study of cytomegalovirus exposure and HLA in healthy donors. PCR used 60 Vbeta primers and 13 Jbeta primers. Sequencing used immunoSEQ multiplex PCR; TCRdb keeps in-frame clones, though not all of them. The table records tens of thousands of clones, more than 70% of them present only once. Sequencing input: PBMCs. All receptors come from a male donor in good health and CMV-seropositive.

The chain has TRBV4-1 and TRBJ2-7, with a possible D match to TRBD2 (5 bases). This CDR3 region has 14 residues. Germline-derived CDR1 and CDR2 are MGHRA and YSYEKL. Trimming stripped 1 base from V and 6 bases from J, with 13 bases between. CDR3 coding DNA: TGCGCCAGCAGCCAAGTTGAGGGTCGGCGCGAGCAGTACTTC. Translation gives CASSQVEGRREQYF.

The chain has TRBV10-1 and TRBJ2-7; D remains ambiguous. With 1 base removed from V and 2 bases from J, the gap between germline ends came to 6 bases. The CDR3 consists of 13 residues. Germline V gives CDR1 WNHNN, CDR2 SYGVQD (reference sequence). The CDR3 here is CASSELPAYEQYF. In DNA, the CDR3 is TGCGCCAGCAGTGAGTTGCCAGCCTACGAGCAGTACTTC.

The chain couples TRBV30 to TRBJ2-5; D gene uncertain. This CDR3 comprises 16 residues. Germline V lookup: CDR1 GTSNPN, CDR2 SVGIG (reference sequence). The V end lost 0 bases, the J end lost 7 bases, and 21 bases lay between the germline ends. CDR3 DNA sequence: TGTGCCTGGAGTGTTGGGCCGGCTACAACCCGGTTGACCCAGTACTTC. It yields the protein CAWSVGPATTRLTQYF.

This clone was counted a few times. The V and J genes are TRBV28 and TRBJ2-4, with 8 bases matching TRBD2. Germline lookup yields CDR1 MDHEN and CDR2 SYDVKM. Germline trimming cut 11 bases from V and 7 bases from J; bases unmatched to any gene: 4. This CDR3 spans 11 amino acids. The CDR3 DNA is TGTGCCGCCCGGGGGGGGAACATTCAGTACTTC. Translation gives CAARGGNIQYF.

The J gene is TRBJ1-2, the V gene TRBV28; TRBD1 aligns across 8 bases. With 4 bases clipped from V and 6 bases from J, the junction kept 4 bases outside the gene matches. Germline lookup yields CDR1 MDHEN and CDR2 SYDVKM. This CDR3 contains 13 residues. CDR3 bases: TGTGCCAGCAGTTGGACAGGGAGGGATGGCTACACCTTC. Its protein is CASSWTGRDGYTF.

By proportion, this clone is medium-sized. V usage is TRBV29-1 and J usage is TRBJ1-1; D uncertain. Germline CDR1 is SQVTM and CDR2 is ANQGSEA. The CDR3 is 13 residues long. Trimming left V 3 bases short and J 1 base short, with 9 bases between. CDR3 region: CSVDRGANTEAFF. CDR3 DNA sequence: TGCAGCGTTGATCGGGGTGCGAACACTGAAGCTTTCTTT.

The CDR3 loop reads CASITTGLAISYEQYF. CDR3 bases: TGTGCCAGCATCACCACGGGACTAGCTATCTCCTACGAGCAGTACTTC. J is TRBJ2-7 and V is TRBV2, with 9 positions matching TRBD2. The germline V gene encodes CDR1 SNHLY and CDR2 FYNNEI. V lost 7 bases and J lost 0; bases outside the gene matches: 10. The length of the CDR3 is 16 residues.

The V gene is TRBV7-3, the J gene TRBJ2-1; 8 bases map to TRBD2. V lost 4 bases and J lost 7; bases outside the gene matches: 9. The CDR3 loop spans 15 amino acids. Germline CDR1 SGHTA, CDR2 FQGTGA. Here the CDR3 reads CASSSAGTRFNEQFF. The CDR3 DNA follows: TGTGCCAGCAGCTCCGCCGGGACTAGATTTAATGAGCAGTTCTTC.

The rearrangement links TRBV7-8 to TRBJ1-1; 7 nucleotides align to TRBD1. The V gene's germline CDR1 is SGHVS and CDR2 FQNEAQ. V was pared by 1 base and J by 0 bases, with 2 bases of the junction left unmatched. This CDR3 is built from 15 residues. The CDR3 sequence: CASSLDRGLNTEAFF. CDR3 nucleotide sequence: TGTGCCAGCAGCTTAGATAGGGGGCTGAACACTGAAGCTTTCTTT.

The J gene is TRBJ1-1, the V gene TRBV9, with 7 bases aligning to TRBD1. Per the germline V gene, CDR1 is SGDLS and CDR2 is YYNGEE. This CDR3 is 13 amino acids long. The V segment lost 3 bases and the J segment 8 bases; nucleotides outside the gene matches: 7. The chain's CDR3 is CASSEEGAEEAFF. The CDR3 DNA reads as TGTGCCAGCAGCGAGGAGGGGGCGGAGGAAGCTTTCTTT.

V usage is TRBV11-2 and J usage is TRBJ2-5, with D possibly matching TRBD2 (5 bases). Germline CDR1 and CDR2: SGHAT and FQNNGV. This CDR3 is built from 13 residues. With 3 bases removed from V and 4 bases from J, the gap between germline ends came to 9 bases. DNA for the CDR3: TGTGCCAGCAGCTTCAGAGGGCTAGAGACCCAGTACTTC. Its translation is CASSFRGLETQYF. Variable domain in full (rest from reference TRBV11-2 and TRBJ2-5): EAGVAQSPRYKIIEKRQSVAFWCNPISGHATLYWYQQILGQGPKLLIQFQNNGVVDDSQLPKDRFSAERLKGVDSTLKIQPAKLEDSAVYLCASSFRGLETQYFGPGTRLLVL.

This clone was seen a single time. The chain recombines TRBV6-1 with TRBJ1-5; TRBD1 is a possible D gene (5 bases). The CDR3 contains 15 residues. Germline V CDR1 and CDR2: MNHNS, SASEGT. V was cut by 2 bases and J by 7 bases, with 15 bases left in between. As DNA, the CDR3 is TGTGCCAGCAGTGAATGGTCCAGGGTCGACCAGCCCCAGCATTTT. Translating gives CASSEWSRVDQPQHF.

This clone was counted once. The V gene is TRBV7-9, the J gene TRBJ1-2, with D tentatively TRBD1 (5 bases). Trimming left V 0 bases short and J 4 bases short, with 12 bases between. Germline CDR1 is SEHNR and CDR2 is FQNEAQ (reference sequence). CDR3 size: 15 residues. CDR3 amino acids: CASSLARQGPYGYTF. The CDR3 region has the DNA TGTGCCAGCAGCTTAGCGCGGCAGGGTCCCTATGGCTACACCTTC.

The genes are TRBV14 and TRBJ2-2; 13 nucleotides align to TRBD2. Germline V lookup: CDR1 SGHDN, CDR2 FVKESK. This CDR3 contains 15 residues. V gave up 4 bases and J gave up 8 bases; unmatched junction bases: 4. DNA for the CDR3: TGTGCCAGCAGCCCTGGACTAGCGGGAGTAGGGGAGCTGTTTTTT. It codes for CASSPGLAGVGELFF.

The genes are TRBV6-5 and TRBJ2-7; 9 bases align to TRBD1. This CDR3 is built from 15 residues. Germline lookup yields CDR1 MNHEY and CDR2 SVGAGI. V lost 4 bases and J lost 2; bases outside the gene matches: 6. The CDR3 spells CASSLIGQGTYEQYF. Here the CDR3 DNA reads TGTGCCAGCAGTTTAATCGGACAGGGGACCTACGAGCAGTACTTC.

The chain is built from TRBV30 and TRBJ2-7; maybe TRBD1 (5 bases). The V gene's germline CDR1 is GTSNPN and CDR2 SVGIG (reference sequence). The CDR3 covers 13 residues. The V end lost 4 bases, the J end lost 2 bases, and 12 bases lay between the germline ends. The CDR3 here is CAWISQVPYEQYF. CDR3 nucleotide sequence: TGTGCCTGGATTTCACAGGTTCCCTACGAGCAGTACTTC.

CDR3 nucleotides: TGTGCCAGCAGCGCGACTAGCGGGGGGGACCATGAGCAGTTCTTC. Protein sequence: CASSATSGGDHEQFF. The rearrangement joins TRBV9 to TRBJ2-1; 14 bases are a match to TRBD2. The ends lost 3 bases at V and 8 bases at J; junction bases unmatched: 4. Germline V gene lookup returns CDR1 SGDLS and CDR2 YYNGEE. This CDR3 has 15 amino acids.

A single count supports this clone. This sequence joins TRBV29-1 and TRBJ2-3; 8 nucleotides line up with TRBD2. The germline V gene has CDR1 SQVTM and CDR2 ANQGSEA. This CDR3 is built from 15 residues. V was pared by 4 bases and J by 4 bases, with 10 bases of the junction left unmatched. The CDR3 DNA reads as TGCAGCGTTGGCTTGGGGCGGGAGGCCGCAGATACGCAGTATTTT. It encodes CSVGLGREAADTQYF.